This TCR beta chain was found in a study of T cell repertoires in cytomegalovirus infection. Study-wide context: HLA-B-restricted CMV epitopes that are well studied were used alongside recently identified HLA-C-restricted ones. Both CMV infection and a matching HLA type were indicated by public TCR beta signatures. Study results and caveats: Individuals carrying CMV plus the relevant HLA were identified by cumulative frequency of public TCR beta families. Dominant in the ex vivo response were TCR beta clonotypes restricted by HLA-C and specific for CMV.

Germline values: CDR1 SGHTA, CDR2 FQGNSA. The CDR3 is made up of 19 amino acids. V lost 2 bases and J 1 base, leaving 23 bases between the germline ends. As to this clonotype: Its antigen is unknown. A much larger clone lies one base from this, so it may be a read error.

One entry per CDR3 protein results from TCRdb running MiXCR on the reads. Of roughly 990,000 distinct CDR3 sequences in the sample, approximately 31% are singletons; the top ten hold around an eighth. The starting material was cultured CD8+ T cells from PBMCs, obtained from culture after CMV antigen stimulation. This clonotype was obtained from a human donor in good health (CMV status not recorded). Some clones in this sample may be carry-over from other donors' samples. The gene calls are TRBV7-2 and TRBJ1-2; D ambiguous. CDR3 nucleotide sequence: TGTACCAGCAGCTTAAAGGAGGAGGCCTTCTTCCCTTTTAACTATGGCTACACCTTC. It encodes CTSSLKEEAFFPFNYGYTF. The full variable domain, in which reference TRBV7-2 and TRBJ1-2 provide the parts outside the CDR3, is GAGVSQSPSNKVTEKGKDVELRCDPISGHTALYWYRQSLGQGLEFLIYFQGNSAPDKSGLPSDRFSAERTGGSVSTLTIQRTQQEDSAVYLCTSSLKEEAFFPFNYGYTFGSGTRLTVV.